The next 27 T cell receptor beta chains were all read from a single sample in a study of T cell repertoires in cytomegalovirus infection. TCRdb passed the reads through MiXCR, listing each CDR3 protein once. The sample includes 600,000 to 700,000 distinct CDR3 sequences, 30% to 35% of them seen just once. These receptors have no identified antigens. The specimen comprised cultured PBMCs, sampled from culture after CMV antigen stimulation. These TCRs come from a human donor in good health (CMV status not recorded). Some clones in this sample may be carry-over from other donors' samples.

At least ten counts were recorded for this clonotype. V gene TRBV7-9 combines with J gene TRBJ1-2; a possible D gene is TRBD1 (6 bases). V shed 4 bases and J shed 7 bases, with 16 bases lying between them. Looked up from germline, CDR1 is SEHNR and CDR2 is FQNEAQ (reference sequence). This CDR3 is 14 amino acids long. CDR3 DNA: TGTGCCAGCAGCTCCCTCGACAGGTCCGGTGGCTACACCTTC. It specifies CASSSLDRSGGYTF.

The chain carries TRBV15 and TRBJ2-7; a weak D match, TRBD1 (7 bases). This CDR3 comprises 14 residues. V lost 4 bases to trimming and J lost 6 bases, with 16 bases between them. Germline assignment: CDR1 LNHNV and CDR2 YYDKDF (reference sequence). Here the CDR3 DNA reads TGTGCCACCAGCAAGGAGGGGGCGCCGGCCGAGCAGTACTTC. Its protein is CATSKEGAPAEQYF.

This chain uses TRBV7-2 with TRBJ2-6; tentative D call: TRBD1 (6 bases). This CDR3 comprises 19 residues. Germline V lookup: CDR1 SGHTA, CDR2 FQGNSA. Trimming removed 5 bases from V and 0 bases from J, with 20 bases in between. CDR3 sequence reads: CASSLLKTGKHSGANVLTF. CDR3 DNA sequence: TGTGCCAGCAGCCTGCTTAAAACAGGGAAACACTCTGGGGCCAACGTCCTGACTTTC.

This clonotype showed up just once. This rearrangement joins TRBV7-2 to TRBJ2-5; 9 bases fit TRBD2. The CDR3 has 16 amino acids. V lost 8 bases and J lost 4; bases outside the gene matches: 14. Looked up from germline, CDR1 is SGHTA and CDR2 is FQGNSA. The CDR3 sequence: CASGWGGGGALETQYF. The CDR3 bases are TGTGCCAGCGGCTGGGGGGGCGGGGGGGCCTTAGAGACCCAGTACTTC.

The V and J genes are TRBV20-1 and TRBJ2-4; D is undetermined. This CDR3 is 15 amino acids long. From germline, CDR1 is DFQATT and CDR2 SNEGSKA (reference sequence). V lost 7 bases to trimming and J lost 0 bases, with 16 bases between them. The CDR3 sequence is CSVTATRLAKNIQYF. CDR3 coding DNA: TGCAGTGTTACCGCCACGAGACTAGCCAAAAACATTCAGTACTTC.

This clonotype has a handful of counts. CDR3 DNA sequence: TGTGCCACCGGGAGGGCAGCGGGGGAGCAGTTCTTC. Translating it yields CATGRAAGEQFF. The V and J genes are TRBV27 and TRBJ2-1; TRBD2 aligns across 8 bases. V gave up 10 bases and J gave up 10 bases; unmatched junction bases: 9. The germline gives CDR1 MNHEY, CDR2 SMNVEV (reference sequence). This CDR3 has 12 residues.

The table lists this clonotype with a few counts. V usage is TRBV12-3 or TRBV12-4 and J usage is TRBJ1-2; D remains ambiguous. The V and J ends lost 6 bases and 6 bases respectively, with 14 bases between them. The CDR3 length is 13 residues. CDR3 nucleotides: TGTGCCAGCAGGGTGCGGGCATTCGATGGCTACACCTTC. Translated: CASRVRAFDGYTF.

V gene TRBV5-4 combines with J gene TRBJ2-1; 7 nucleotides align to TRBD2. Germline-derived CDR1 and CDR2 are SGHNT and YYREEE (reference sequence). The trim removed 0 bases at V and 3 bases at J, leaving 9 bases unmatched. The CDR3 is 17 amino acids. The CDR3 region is CASSLGSGKTIYNEQFF. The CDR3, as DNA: TGTGCCAGCAGCTTGGGCAGCGGGAAGACGATCTACAATGAGCAGTTCTTC.

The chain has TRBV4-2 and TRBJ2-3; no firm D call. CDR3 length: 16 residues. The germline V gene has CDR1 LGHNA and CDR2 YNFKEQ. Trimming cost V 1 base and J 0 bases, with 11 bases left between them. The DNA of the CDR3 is TGTGCCAGCAGCCAAGCGGAGTTTACTAGCACAGATACGCAGTATTTT. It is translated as CASSQAEFTSTDTQYF.

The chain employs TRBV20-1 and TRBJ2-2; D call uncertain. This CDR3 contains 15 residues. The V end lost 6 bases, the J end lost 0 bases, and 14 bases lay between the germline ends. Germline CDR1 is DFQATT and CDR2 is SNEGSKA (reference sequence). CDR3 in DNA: TGCAGTGCCACCGACCCCCGAACGAACACCGGGGAGCTGTTTTTT. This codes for CSATDPRTNTGELFF.

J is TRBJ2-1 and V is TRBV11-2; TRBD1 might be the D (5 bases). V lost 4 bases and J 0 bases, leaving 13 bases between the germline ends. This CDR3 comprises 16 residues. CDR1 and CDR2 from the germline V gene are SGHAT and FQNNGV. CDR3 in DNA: TGTGCCAGCAGCTCCATACAGGAAAGCTCCTACAATGAGCAGTTCTTC. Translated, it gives CASSSIQESSYNEQFF.

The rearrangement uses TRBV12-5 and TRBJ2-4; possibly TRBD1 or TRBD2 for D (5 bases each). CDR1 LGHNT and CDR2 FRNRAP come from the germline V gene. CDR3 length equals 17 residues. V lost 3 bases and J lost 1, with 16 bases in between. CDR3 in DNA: TGTGCTAGTGGTTTAAGGGTTGGGGGAAGTGCCAAAAACATTCAGTACTTC. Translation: CASGLRVGGSAKNIQYF.

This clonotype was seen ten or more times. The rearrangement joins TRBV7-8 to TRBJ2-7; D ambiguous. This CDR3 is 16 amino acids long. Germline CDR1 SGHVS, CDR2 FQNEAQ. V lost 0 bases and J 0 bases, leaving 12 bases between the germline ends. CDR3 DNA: TGTGCCAGCAGCTTAGCGGCCAGGTCTTACTCCTACGAGCAGTACTTC. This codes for CASSLAARSYSYEQYF. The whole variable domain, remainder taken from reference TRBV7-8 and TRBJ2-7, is GAGVSQSPRYKVAKRGQDVALRCDPISGHVSLFWYQQALGQGPEFLTYFQNEAQLDKSGLPSDRFFAERPEGSVSTLKIQRTQQEDSAVYLCASSLAARSYSYEQYFGPGTRLTVT.

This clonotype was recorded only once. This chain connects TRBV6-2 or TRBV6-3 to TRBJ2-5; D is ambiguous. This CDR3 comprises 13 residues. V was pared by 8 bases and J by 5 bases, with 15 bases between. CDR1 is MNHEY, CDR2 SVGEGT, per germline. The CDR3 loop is CASFPSFGETQYF. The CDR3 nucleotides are TGTGCCAGCTTCCCTAGTTTCGGGGAGACCCAGTACTTC.

The CDR3 coding sequence is TGTGCCAGCAGCCTACTTATAGACAGTATTCCCGTCGAGCAGTACTTC. Encoded protein: CASSLLIDSIPVEQYF. The rearrangement joins TRBV7-2 to TRBJ2-7; possibly TRBD1 for D (5 bases). The CDR3 covers 16 residues. The V gene's germline CDR1 is SGHTA and CDR2 FQGNSA. Trimming removed 5 bases from V and 6 bases from J, with 23 bases in between.

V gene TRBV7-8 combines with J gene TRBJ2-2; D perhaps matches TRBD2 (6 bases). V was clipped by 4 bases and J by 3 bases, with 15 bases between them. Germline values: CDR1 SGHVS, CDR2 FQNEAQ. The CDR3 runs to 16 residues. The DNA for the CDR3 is TGTGCCAGCAGCTCCAGACTAGAAAGGGACACCGGGGAGCTGTTTTTT. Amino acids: CASSSRLERDTGELFF.

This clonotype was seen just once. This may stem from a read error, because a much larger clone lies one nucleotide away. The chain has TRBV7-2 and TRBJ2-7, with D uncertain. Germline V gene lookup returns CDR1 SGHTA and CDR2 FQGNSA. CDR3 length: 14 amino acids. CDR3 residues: CASSAYVGLYEQCF. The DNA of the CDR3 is TGTGCCAGCAGCGCCTACGTAGGCCTTTACGAGCAGTGCTTC.

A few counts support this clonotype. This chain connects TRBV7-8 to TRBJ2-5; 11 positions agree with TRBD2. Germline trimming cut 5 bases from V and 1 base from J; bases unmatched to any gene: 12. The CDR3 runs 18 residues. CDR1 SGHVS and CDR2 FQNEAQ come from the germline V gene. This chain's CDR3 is CASSQAFLAGGSQETQYF. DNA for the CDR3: TGTGCCAGCAGCCAAGCCTTCCTAGCGGGAGGTTCCCAAGAGACCCAGTACTTC.

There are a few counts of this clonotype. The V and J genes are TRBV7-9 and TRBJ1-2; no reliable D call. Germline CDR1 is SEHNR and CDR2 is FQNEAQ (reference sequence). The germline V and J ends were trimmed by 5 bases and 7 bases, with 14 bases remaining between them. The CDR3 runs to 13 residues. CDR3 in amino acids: CASSLSEWSGYTF. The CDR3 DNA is TGTGCCAGCAGCCTCTCGGAATGGTCTGGCTACACCTTC.

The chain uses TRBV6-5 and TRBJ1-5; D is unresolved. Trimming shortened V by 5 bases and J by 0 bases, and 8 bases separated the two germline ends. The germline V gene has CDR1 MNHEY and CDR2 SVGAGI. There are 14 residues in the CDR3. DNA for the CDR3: TGTGCCAGCAGTAGTGGCAGTAGCAATCAGCCCCAGCATTTT. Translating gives CASSSGSSNQPQHF.

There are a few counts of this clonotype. The CDR3, as DNA: TGTGCCAGCAGTGTACAGGGAGGGGAAAAACTGTTTTTT. This translates into CASSVQGGEKLFF. The chain links TRBV6-5 to TRBJ1-4, with a weak D call TRBD1 (6 bases). Trimming removed 5 bases from V and 8 bases from J, with 12 bases in between. From germline, CDR1 is MNHEY and CDR2 SVGAGI. This CDR3 is built from 13 residues.

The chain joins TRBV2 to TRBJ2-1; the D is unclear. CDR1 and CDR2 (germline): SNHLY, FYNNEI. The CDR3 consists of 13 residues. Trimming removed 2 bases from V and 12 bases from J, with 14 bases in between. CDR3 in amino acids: CASSESGPSGQFF. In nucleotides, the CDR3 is TGTGCCAGCAGTGAATCGGGCCCGTCTGGGCAGTTCTTC.

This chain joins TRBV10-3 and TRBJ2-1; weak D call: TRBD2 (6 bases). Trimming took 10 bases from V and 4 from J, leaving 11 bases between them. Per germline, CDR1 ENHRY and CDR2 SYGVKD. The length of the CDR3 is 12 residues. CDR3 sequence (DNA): TGTGCCACTGGGAGGATTTACAATGAGCAGTTCTTC. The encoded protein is CATGRIYNEQFF.

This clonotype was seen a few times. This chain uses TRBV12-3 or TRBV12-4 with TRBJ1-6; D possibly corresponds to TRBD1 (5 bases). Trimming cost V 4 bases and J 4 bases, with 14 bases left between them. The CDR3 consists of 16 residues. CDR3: CASSSIGGPYNSPLHF. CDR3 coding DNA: TGTGCCAGCAGTTCGATTGGGGGTCCGTATAATTCACCCCTCCACTTT.

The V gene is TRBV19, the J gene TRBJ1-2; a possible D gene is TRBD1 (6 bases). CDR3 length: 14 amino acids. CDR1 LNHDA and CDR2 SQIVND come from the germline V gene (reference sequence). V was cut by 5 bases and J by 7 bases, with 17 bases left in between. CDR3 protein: CASSPSAGVVGYTF. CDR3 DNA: TGTGCCAGTAGTCCTAGTGCAGGGGTAGTTGGCTACACCTTC.

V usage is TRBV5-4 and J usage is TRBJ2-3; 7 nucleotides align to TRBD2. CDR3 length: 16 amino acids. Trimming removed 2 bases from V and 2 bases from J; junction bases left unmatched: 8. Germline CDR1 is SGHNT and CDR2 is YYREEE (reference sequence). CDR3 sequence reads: CASSFTGGTSTDTQYF. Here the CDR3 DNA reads TGTGCCAGCAGCTTTACGGGGGGAACTTCCACAGATACGCAGTATTTT. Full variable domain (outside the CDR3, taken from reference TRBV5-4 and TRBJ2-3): ETGVTQSPTHLIKTRGQQVTLRCSSQSGHNTVSWYQQALGQGPQFIFQYYREEENGRGNFPPRFSGLQFPNYSSELNVNALELDDSALYLCASSFTGGTSTDTQYFGPGTRLTVL.

CDR3 DNA: TGCGCCAGCAGCATGGACAGGATCGGCTATGGCTACACCTTC. Encoded protein: CASSMDRIGYGYTF. This chain joins TRBV5-1 and TRBJ1-2; 7 bases are shared with TRBD1. Losses at the gene ends were 4 bases for V and 4 bases for J; bases not matched to a gene: 7. Germline loops: CDR1 SGHRS, CDR2 YFSETQ. This CDR3 contains 14 residues. The full variable domain, completed using reference TRBV5-1 and TRBJ1-2, is KAGVTQTPRYLIKTRGQQVTLSCSPISGHRSVSWYQQTPGQGLQFLFEYFSETQRNKGNFPGRFSGRQFSNSRSEMNVSTLELGDSALYLCASSMDRIGYGYTFGSGTRLTVV.